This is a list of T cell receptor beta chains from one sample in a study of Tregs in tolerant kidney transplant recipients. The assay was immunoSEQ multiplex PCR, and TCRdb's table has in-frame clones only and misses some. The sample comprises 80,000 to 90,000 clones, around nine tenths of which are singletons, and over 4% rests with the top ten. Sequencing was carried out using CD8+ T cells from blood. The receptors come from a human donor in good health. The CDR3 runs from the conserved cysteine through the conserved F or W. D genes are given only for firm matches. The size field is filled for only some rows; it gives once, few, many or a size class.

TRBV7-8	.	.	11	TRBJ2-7	TGTGCCAGCAGCCGCTCCTACGAGCAGTACTTC	CASSRSYEQYF
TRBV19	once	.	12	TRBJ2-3	TGTGCCAGTCAGACCCAGCCAGATACGCAGTATTTT	CASQTQPDTQYF
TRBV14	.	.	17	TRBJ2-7	TGTGCCAGCAGCCAAGATGGCCTCGGAACCCTGAACTACGAGCAGTACTTC	CASSQDGLGTLNYEQYF
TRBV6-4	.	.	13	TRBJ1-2	TGTGCCAGCAGTGACGGGCAGGGGTATGGCTACACCTTC	CASSDGQGYGYTF
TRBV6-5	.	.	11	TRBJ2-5	TGTGCCAGCAGTTACGCGGAGACCCAGTACTTC	CASSYAETQYF
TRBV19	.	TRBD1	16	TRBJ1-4	TGTGCCAGTAGTATCGGACAGGGGGTTCTTATTGAAAAACTGTTTTTT	CASSIGQGVLIEKLFF
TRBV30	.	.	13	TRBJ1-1	TGTGCCTGGAATGGAGGGGGGGCAGGTGAAGCTTTCTTT	CAWNGGGAGEAFF
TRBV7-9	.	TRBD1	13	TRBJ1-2	TGTGCCATCTCGGACAGGGAGGACTATGGCTACACCTTC	CAISDREDYGYTF
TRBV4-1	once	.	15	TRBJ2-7	TGCGCCAGCAGCCAAGGGGCAGGGGGGGGTAGGGAGCAGTACTTC	CASSQGAGGGREQYF
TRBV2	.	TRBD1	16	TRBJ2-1	TGTGCCAGCAGCGATTGGGGGGACAGGGGCTACAATGAGCAGTTCTTC	CASSDWGDRGYNEQFF
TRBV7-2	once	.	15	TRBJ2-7	TGTGCCAGCAGCTTACCGGGGGCCCAACTTTACGAGCAGTACTTC	CASSLPGAQLYEQYF
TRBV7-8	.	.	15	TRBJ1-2	TGTGCCAGCAGCTTAGTGTCACATACTAGCTATGGCTACACCTTC	CASSLVSHTSYGYTF
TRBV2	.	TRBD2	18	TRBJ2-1	TGTGCCAGCAGCCCGGGACTAGCGGTGGGGGGCCACTACAATGAGCAGTTCTTC	CASSPGLAVGGHYNEQFF
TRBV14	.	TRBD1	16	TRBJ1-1	TGTGCCAGCAGCCAAGGATGGGACAGGGTGAACACTGAAGCTTTCTTT	CASSQGWDRVNTEAFF
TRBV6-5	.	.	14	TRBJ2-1	TGTGCCAGCATCCCGGAGGACCCAAGGGGTGAGCAGTTCTTC	CASIPEDPRGEQFF
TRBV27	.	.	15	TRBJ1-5	TGTGCCAGCAGTTTGGTCTGGGCGGTCGACCAGCCCCAGCATTTT	CASSLVWAVDQPQHF
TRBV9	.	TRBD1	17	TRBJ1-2	TGTGCCAGCAGCGTAGACCCTCTTGGGACAGGGGGCAAGGGCTACACCTTC	CASSVDPLGTGGKGYTF
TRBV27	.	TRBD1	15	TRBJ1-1	TGTGCCAGCAGTCCGGGGACAGGGGGACGGACTGAAGCTTTCTTT	CASSPGTGGRTEAFF
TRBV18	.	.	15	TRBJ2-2	TGTGCCAGCTCCCCGCCGGACACAAGCACCGGGGAGCTGTTTTTT	CASSPPDTSTGELFF
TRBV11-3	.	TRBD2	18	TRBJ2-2	TGTGCCAGCAGCTTAGGCAAAGCGGGAGAATGGGACACCGGGGAGCTGTTTTTT	CASSLGKAGEWDTGELFF
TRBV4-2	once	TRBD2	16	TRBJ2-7	TGTGCCAGCAGCCAAGATCAGGGACTAGCGGCGGGCGAGCAGTACTTC	CASSQDQGLAAGEQYF
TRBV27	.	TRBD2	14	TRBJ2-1	TGTGCCAGCAGCTGGGGAGGGTCCTACAATGAGCAGTTCTTC	CASSWGGSYNEQFF
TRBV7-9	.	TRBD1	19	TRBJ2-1	TGTGCCAGCAGCTTAGTGCAGGGGGCGCAGGGACGCTCCTACAATGAGCAGTTCTTC	CASSLVQGAQGRSYNEQFF
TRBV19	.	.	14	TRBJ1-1	TGTGCCAGTAGTATAGGAACAGGGAACACTGAAGCTTTCTTT	CASSIGTGNTEAFF
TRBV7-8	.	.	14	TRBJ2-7	TGTGCCAGCAGCTCAGCAGACAGTGTTTACGAGCAGTACTTC	CASSSADSVYEQYF
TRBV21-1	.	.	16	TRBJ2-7	TGTGCCAGCAGCAAAGAAAGGGACAGGGTCTCCTACGAGCAGTACTTC	CASSKERDRVSYEQYF
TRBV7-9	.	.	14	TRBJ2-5	TGTGCCAGCAGCTTTTCTCGCAGCCAAGAGACCCAGTACTTC	CASSFSRSQETQYF
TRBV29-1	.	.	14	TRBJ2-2	TGCAGCGCCGAGTCAGGGGTGAACACCGGGGAGCTGTTTTTT	CSAESGVNTGELFF
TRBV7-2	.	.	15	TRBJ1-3	TGTGCCAGCAGCTTTCAGGGTGAACTTGGAAACACCATATATTTT	CASSFQGELGNTIYF
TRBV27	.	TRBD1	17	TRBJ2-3	TGTGCCAGCAGTTTAATTAAGGGGACAGGGATTACAGATACGCAGTATTTT	CASSLIKGTGITDTQYF
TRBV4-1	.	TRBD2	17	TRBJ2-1	TGCGCCAGCAGCCAAGATGGGGCGGGAGGTACCTACAATGAGCAGTTCTTC	CASSQDGAGGTYNEQFF
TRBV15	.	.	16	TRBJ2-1	TGTGCCACCAGCAGAGATCCAGGCCTAGCGAGCAATGAGCAGTTCTTC	CATSRDPGLASNEQFF
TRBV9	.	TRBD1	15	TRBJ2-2	TGTGCCAGCAGCGCGGACAGGGCTAACACCGGGGAGCTGTTTTTT	CASSADRANTGELFF
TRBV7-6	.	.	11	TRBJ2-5	TGTGCCAGCAGCTTATGGGAGACCCAGTACTTC	CASSLWETQYF
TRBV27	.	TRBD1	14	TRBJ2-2	TGTGCCAGCACCCAGACAGGGTACACCGGGGAGCTGTTTTTT	CASTQTGYTGELFF
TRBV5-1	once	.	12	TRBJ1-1	TGCGCCAGCAGCCTAGGCGGGGGGCAAGCTTTCTTT	CASSLGGGQAFF
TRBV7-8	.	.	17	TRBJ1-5	TGTGCCAGCAGCTTAGCGTTGTGGTTAAATAGCAATCAGCCCCAGCATTTT	CASSLALWLNSNQPQHF
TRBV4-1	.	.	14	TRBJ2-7	TGCGCCAGCAGCCAAGTAATAGTAGGGAACGAGCAGTACTTC	CASSQVIVGNEQYF
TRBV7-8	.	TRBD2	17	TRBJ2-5	TGTGCCAGCAGCTTTTCCTCTAGCGGCCTTCCGGGGGAGACCCAGTACTTC	CASSFSSSGLPGETQYF
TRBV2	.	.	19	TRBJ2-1	TGTGCCACCCAGGGGCCGGCTAGCAGCCCTGTGAGCTCCTACAATGAGCAGTTCTTC	CATQGPASSPVSSYNEQFF
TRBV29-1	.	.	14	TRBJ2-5	TGCAGCGCTTGGGGGGTTCCACAACAAGAGACCCAGTACTTC	CSAWGVPQQETQYF
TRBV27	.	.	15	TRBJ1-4	TGTGCCAGCAGTGGGGAGGGGGCAACTAATGAAAAACTGTTTTTT	CASSGEGATNEKLFF
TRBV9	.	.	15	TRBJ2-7	TGTGCCAGCAGCGTCTACTCGGGTTTGGGGTACGAGCAGTACTTC	CASSVYSGLGYEQYF
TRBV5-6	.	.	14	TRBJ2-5	TGTGCCAGCAGCTTGGTCGCGGCGTGGGAGACCCAGTACTTC	CASSLVAAWETQYF
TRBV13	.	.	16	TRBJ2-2	TGTGCCAGCAGCCCCCGGGGTCACTCTAACACCGGGGAGCTGTTTTTT	CASSPRGHSNTGELFF
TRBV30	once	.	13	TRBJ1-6	TGTGCCTGGAGTTTTGACAGTAATTCACCCCTCCACTTT	CAWSFDSNSPLHF
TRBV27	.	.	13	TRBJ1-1	TGTGCCAGCAGTCGCGGGAGGGTTGCTGAAGCTTTCTTT	CASSRGRVAEAFF
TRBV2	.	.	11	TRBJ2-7	TGTGCCAGCATAGACAACTACGAGCAGTACTTC	CASIDNYEQYF
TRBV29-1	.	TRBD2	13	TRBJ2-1	TGCAGCGTAGCGGGACGATCTACATATGAGCAGTTCTTC	CSVAGRSTYEQFF
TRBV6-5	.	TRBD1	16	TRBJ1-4	TGTGCCAGCAGTTACTCCCCGGGACAGAATAATGAAAAACTGTTTTTT	CASSYSPGQNNEKLFF
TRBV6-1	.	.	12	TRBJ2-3	TGTGCCAGCAGCCCCCCGGGGGATACGCAGTATTTT	CASSPPGDTQYF
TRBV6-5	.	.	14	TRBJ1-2	TGTGCCAGCAGTTACTCGAGGGAATCCTATGGCTACACCTTC	CASSYSRESYGYTF
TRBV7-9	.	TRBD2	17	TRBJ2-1	TGTGCCAGCAGCTCTAACAGCGGCGGGAGGCCGTACAATGAGCAGTTCTTC	CASSSNSGGRPYNEQFF
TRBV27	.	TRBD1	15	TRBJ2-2	TGTGCCAGCTGCGACAGGGCGGGTAACACCGGGGAGCTGTTTTTT	CASCDRAGNTGELFF
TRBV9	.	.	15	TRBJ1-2	TGTGCCAGCAGCGTGGAAGCAGGGAGTCCCTATGGCTACACCTTC	CASSVEAGSPYGYTF